This T cell receptor beta chain is from a study of blood T cell repertoires in COVID-19 (dated by TCRdb to the early 2020s). About the full investigation: Collaborator samples came from the United States, Italy and Spain and covered acute and convalescent phases of COVID-19. The prospective study material was composed of cDNA or gDNA derived from T cells, B-cell-depleted T cells, or PBMCs. The dataset comprised deeply sampled blood TCRbeta repertoires from subjects exposed to, actively infected with, or recovered from COVID-19. The repertoires were released in a freely available public database meant as a resource for research on the immune response to SARS-CoV-2. The samples were drawn from two sources: the first 160 participants of the ongoing ImmuneRACE study, and about 1,300 subjects contributed by 6 global collaborators. Sample metadata almost always included a de-identified subject ID, COVID-19 status, age in years and sex. Where available, HLA class I and class II types were taken from metadata supplied by the sample provider and were not determined by assay-based typing. Here is what the overall study found, with its caveats: The quantity of clinical and demographic metadata differed by source and by participant and was supplied without curation.

Trimming removed 1 base from V and 4 bases from J; the gene matches leave 19 bases unexplained. From the germline V gene, CDR1 is SGHVS and CDR2 is FQNEAQ. From the cysteine through the phenylalanine, the CDR3 covers 20 amino acids. The only DNA kept is the CDR3, 60 bases in frame from the first base. TCRbeta CDR3 regions were amplified from genomic DNA using the immunoSEQ Assay, a bias-controlled multiplex PCR. From the authors' description of their analysis: The number of nucleated cells in each sample was estimated from the amplification of reference gene primers within the assay. To quantify the absolute abundance of each unique TCRbeta CDR3 rearrangement, sequence reads were collapsed and filtered. For each sample, productive Simpson clonality was calculated by taking the square root of Simpson's diversity index across productive rearrangements. The clones in this table, taken by TCRdb from immuneACCESS, are in-frame only. Not every clone is retained; where verified, under half of the shortfall comes from an unresolved V gene, and the cause of the rest is unknown. V and J calls and clone size follow that table, whereas D and trimming were derived from the DNA. The sample table holds just over 80,000 clones, of which about 89% were seen once. The leading ten clones occupy 1.2% of the sample.

On this clone itself: It has no known antigen specificity. Nothing much larger sits one base from this clone, and base qualities are not available.

In the prospective study, participants were roughly 18 to 100 years old, resided in 24 geographic areas of the United States, and were enrolled through a virtual design. In the prospective study, cohorts were assigned on the basis of participant-reported clinical history obtained from a screening survey and a study questionnaire. Each participant in the prospective study had whole blood, serum and a nasopharyngeal or oropharyngeal swab collected by mobile phlebotomists. Prospective study participants could optionally give additional blood draws and questionnaires over an approximately 2-month period. Prospective study blood samples were shipped either frozen or at room temperature before DNA extraction.

Specimen: PBMCs or T cells enriched from blood (not recorded which). This receptor was taken from a woman aged 50 to 65 with acute COVID-19. The chain was built from TRBV7-8 and TRBJ1-5; TRBD1 lines up with 7 middle nucleotides. The nucleotides read TGTGCCAGCAGCTTAGTTGCAGGGGGACCTTGGGATCTAGGAAATCAGCCCCAGCATTTT. It codes for CASSLVAGGPWDLGNQPQHF.